The clone carrying this T cell receptor beta chain was picked up a small number of times. Its antigen is currently unknown. This entry belongs to a study of beta chain features in type 1 diabetes. The authors reverse transcribed all of the isolated RNA, so sequencing captured expressed TCRB transcripts. Samples of naive, central memory and regulatory T cells yielded a mean of about 3.4 million reads. The protocol was immunoSEQ multiplex PCR, while the TCRdb copy is restricted to in-frame clones and leaves out a portion. The profile covers over 600,000 clones, with under 15% appearing a single time and more than 0.1% taken by the ten largest. Trimming removed 1 base at V and 2 bases at J, with 9 bases between. Per germline, CDR1 SGHRS and CDR2 YFSETQ. The length of the CDR3 is 14 residues. Overall study results and limits: Junctions at VDJ sites from type 1 diabetes patients had fewer insertions and more deletions. Shorter TCRB CDR3s, moderately but significantly so, were found in Type 1 diabetes patients in all four CD4+ subsets.

The chain is built from TRBV5-1 and TRBJ2-5; D is undetermined. Sequencing input: naive CD4+ T cells from blood. This sequence was found in a man aged 25 to 45 with type 1 diabetes. The CDR3 bases are TGCGCCAGCAGCTTGAACATGGATCAAGAGACCCAGTACTTC. This gives the protein CASSLNMDQETQYF.